Included here is one T cell receptor beta chain sequence, with context. Its antigen is as yet unknown. This record comes from a study of a mutant IDH1 vaccine in newly diagnosed glioma. About the research overall: Mean patient age was approximately 39 years; about 60% were male and roughly 38% female.

CDR1 SGHDT and CDR2 YYEEEE come from the germline V gene. The V gene lost 6 bases and the J gene lost 3 bases, with 21 bases spanning the gap. CDR3 size: 16 residues. This table comes from immunoSEQ multiplex PCR, and its TCRdb copy is limited to in-frame clones, with some not included. The top ten hold approximately 2.4% of the sample, which has tens of thousands of clones, more than 90% seen once. Study-wide results and limits: Vaccine-induced immune responses occurred in roughly 93% of patients. Pseudoprogression appears to have had no connection to changes in top peripheral T cell clonotypes.

Time point described: baseline, week 1 (first vaccination visit). Treatment described: pre-vaccination baseline after standard-of-care therapy. Every donor had a new WHO grade 3 or 4 astrocytoma that was IDH1-mutant, with loss of nuclear ATRX. This receptor was taken from a man in his fifties or sixties with glioma. The chain recombines TRBV5-6 with TRBJ2-5; possible D gene TRBD1, 6 bases. The sequencing used PBMCs, collected from a glioma patient treated with radiotherapy, temozolomide or both. CDR3 in amino acids: CASTRTTYREKETQYF. The CDR3 DNA sequence: TGTGCCAGCACCCGAACCACCTACAGGGAGAAAGAGACCCAGTACTTC.